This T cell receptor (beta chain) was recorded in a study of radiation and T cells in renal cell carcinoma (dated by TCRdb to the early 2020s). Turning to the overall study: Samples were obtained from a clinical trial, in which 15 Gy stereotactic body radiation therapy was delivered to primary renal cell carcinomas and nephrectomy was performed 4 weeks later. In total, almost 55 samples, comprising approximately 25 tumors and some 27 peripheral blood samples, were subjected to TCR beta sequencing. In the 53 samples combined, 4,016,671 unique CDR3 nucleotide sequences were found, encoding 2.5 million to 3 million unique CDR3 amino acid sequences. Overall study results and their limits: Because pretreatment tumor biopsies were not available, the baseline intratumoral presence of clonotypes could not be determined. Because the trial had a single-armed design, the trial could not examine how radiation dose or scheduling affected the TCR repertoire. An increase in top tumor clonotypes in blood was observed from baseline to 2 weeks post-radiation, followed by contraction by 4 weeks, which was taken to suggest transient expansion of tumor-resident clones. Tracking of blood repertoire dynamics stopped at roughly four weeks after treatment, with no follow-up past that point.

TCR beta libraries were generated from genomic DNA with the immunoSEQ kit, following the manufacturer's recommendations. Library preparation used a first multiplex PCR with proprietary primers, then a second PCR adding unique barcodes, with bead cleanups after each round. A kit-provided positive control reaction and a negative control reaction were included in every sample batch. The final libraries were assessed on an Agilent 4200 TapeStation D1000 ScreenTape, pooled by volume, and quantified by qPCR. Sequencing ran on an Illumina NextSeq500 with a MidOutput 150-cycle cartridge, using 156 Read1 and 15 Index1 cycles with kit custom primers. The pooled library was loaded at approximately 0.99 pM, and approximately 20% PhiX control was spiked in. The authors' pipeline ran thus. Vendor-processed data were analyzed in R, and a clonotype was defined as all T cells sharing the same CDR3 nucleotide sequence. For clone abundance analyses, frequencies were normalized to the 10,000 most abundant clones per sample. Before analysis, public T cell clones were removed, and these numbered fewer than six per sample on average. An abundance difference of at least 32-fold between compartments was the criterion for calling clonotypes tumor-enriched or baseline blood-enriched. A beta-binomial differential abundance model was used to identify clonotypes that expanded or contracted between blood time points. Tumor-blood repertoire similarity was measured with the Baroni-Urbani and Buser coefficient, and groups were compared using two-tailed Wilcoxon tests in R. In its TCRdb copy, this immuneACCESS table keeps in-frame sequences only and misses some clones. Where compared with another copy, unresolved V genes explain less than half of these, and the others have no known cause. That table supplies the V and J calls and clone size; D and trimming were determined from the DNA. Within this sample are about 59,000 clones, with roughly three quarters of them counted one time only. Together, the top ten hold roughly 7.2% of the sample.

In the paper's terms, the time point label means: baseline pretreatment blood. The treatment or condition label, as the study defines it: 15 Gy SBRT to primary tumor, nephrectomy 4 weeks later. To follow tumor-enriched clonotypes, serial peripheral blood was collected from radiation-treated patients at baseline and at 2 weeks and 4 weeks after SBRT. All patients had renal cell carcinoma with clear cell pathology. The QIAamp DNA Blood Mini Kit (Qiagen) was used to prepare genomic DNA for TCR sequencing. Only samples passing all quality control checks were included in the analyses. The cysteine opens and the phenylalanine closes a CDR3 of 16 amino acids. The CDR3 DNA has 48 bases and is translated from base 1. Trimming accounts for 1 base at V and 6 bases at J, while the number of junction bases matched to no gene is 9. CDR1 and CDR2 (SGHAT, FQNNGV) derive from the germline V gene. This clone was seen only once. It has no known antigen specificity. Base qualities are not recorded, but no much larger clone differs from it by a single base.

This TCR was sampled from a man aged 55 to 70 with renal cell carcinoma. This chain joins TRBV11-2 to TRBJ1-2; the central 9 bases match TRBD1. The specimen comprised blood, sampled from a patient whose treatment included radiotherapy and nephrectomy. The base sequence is TGTGCCAGCAGCTTAGGGTCCCGGACAGGGGACGATGGCTACACCTTC. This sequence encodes CASSLGSRTGDDGYTF.